The T cell receptor (beta chain) described here comes from a study of molecular identifiers for immune sequencing clone quantification. Across the study: In replicates, RNA taken from approximately 20,000 or 100,000 naive CD8 cells was divided five ways, and four portions underwent sequencing.

General study results and limits: Whereas clones above 20 RNA copies held under 1% of naive-cell molecules, they held over 98% of effector molecules. Even with 990,000 or so naive cells present, spiked Jurkat TCR RNA from one cell was reportedly detectable.

Previously published methods and listed TCR primers were used for the bulk TCR libraries. A single record per CDR3 protein comes from TCRdb applying MiXCR to the PCR reads. This sample has roughly 100,000 distinct CDR3 sequences, with 30% to 45% found just once. Worth noting for this clonotype: What it binds is unknown.

The source is a human donor in good health. Some libraries in this study had Jurkat cell RNA spiked in. The sequencing input was naive CD8+ T cells from blood, with Jurkat cell RNA spiked in. Subset defined: FACS-sorted CD8+CD4-CCR7+CD45RA+ naive T cells.

The CDR3 reads CASYGSSSGGLVGNTIYF. CDR3 sequence (DNA): TGTGCCAGCTATGGTTCGTCCTCAGGGGGCTTGGTTGGAAACACCATATATTTT. The gene calls are TRBV28 and TRBJ1-3, with 8 bases fitting TRBD1. CDR3 length: 18 residues. V was pared by 8 bases and J by 3 bases, with 18 bases of the junction left unmatched. Germline lookup yields CDR1 MDHEN and CDR2 SYDVKM.